This is a list of T cell receptor beta chains from one sample in a study of blood T cell repertoires in COVID-19. This table comes from immunoSEQ multiplex PCR, and its TCRdb copy is limited to in-frame clones, with some not included. The data contain around 250,000 clones, 91% of them singletons. Sequenced input: PBMCs or T cells enriched from blood (not recorded which). Receptors were obtained from a human donor in a cohort exposed to, infected with or recovered from COVID-19 (not recorded which). The donor label of this sample is uncertain. Both conserved end residues are part of each CDR3. D genes are given only for firm matches. Clone size is shown for a subset of rows, as once, few, many or a class of expanded clone.

v_gene	abundance	j_gene	d_gene	CDR3aa	CDR3nt
TRBV9	NA	TRBJ2-7	NA	CASSLGVQAYEQYF	TGTGCCAGCAGCCTCGGGGTCCAGGCCTACGAGCAGTACTTC
TRBV2	NA	TRBJ1-1	NA	CASEDTNTEAFF	TGTGCCAGCGAGGACACGAACACTGAAGCTTTCTTT
TRBV2	NA	TRBJ1-2	TRBD1	CASNTGGHYGYTF	TGTGCCAGCAACACAGGGGGGCACTATGGCTACACCTTC
TRBV7-2	NA	TRBJ1-3	NA	CASSHTFSGNTIYF	TGTGCCAGCAGCCATACATTCAGTGGAAACACCATATATTTT
TRBV11-2	NA	TRBJ1-1	NA	CASSPTVRGTTEAFF	TGTGCCAGCAGCCCTACGGTACGGGGTACCACTGAAGCTTTCTTT
TRBV7-9	NA	TRBJ2-5	TRBD2	CASSPISGEETQYF	TGTGCCAGCAGCCCCATTAGCGGGGAAGAGACCCAGTACTTC
TRBV12-3/TRBV12-4	NA	TRBJ2-4	NA	CASSLGNIQYF	TGTGCCAGCAGTCTCGGGAACATTCAGTACTTC
TRBV12-3/TRBV12-4	NA	TRBJ2-1	NA	CASSWTLSNEQFF	TGTGCCAGCAGTTGGACACTTTCGAATGAGCAGTTCTTC
TRBV7-2	NA	TRBJ2-7	TRBD2	CASSLVSSGGAYEQYF	TGTGCCAGCAGCTTAGTGTCTAGCGGGGGGGCGTACGAGCAGTACTTC
TRBV21-1	NA	TRBJ2-2	NA	CASSCGTGLGLTGELFF	TGTGCCAGCAGCTGCGGGACAGGGCTCGGCTTAACCGGGGAGCTGTTTTTT
TRBV5-4	NA	TRBJ2-5	TRBD1	CASSNDRGRQETQYF	TGTGCCAGCAGCAACGACAGGGGGCGGCAAGAGACCCAGTACTTC
TRBV30	once	TRBJ1-2	NA	CAWRDGRAHYGYTF	TGTGCCTGGAGAGACGGCAGGGCTCACTATGGCTACACCTTC
TRBV4-2	NA	TRBJ1-6	TRBD1	CASSQDWTGNAPLHF	TGTGCCAGCAGCCAAGATTGGACAGGGAATGCACCCCTCCACTTT
TRBV3-1/TRBV3-2	NA	TRBJ2-1	NA	CASSQAELQFF	TGTGCCAGCAGCCAAGCCGAGTTACAGTTCTTC
TRBV5-1	NA	TRBJ1-5	TRBD1	CASRPTGGGGNQPQHF	TGCGCCAGCAGGCCTACAGGGGGAGGGGGCAATCAGCCCCAGCATTTT
TRBV28	NA	TRBJ2-5	TRBD1	CASTLGDRKETQYF	TGTGCCAGCACTCTAGGGGACAGAAAAGAGACCCAGTACTTC
TRBV19	NA	TRBJ2-5	NA	CASSGLGGTQYF	TGTGCCAGTAGCGGACTAGGGGGGACCCAGTACTTC
TRBV10-3	NA	TRBJ1-1	NA	CAISESERGNTEAFF	TGTGCCATCAGTGAGTCGGAGCGGGGTAACACTGAAGCTTTCTTT
TRBV2	NA	TRBJ1-4	NA	CASTSLRGERFDEKLFF	TGTGCCAGCACTTCGCTTCGGGGGGAGAGGTTCGATGAAAAACTGTTTTTT
TRBV30	NA	TRBJ1-4	TRBD1	CAWRSQGTLIGKLFF	TGTGCCTGGAGGTCACAGGGGACCCTTATAGGAAAACTGTTTTTT
TRBV20-1	NA	TRBJ2-1	TRBD2	CSARGRGGRYNEQFF	TGCAGTGCTCGTGGGCGGGGGGGCCGATACAATGAGCAGTTCTTC
TRBV7-9	few	TRBJ2-2	TRBD2	CASSPLAGAAGELFF	TGTGCCAGCAGCCCACTAGCGGGGGCCGCCGGGGAGCTGTTTTTT
TRBV4-2	NA	TRBJ2-7	TRBD2	CASSQERGAGAYEQYF	TGTGCCAGCAGCCAAGAACGTGGAGCGGGGGCATACGAGCAGTACTTC
TRBV5-4	NA	TRBJ1-3	NA	CASSLPQGSGNTIYF	TGTGCCAGCAGCTTACCACAGGGCTCTGGAAACACCATATATTTT
TRBV6-6	NA	TRBJ1-5	NA	CASSYIAGAGQPQHF	TGTGCCAGCAGTTACATTGCAGGGGCTGGACAGCCCCAGCATTTT
TRBV5-4	NA	TRBJ1-2	NA	CASSLMSANYGYTF	TGTGCCAGCAGCTTGATGTCAGCTAACTATGGCTACACCTTC